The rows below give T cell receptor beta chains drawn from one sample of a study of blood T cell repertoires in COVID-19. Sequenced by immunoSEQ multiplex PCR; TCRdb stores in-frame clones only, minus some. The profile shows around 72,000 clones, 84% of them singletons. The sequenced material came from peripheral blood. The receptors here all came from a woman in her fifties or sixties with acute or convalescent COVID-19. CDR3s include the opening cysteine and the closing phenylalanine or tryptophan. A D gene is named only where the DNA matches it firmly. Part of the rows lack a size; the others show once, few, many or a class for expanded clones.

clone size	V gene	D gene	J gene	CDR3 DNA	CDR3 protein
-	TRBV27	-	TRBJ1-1	TGTGCCAGCAGTGCAATGGGGCAAATGAACACTGAAGCTTTCTTT	CASSAMGQMNTEAFF
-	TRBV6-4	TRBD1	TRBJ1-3	TGTGCCAGCATCGGGACAGGGGCTGGAAACACCATATATTTT	CASIGTGAGNTIYF
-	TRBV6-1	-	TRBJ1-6	TGTGCCAGCAGTGAAGGACTCAATTCACCCCTCCACTTT	CASSEGLNSPLHF
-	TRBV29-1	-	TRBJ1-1	TGCAGCGGAAGCTCTTTCCAGAACACTGAAGCTTTCTTT	CSGSSFQNTEAFF
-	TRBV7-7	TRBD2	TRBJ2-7	TGTGCCAGCAGCTTAGGGGGAGGGTGCCACGAGCAGTACTTC	CASSLGGGCHEQYF
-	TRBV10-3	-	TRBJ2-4	TGTGCCATCAGTCCGGGGGAGGTAGCCAAAAACATTCAGTACTTC	CAISPGEVAKNIQYF
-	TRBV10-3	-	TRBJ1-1	TGTGCCATCAGTGATCACGGGTCGAACACTGAAGCTTTCTTT	CAISDHGSNTEAFF
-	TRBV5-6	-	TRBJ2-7	TGTGCCAGCAGCCCAGGAGGCTACGAGCAGTACTTC	CASSPGGYEQYF
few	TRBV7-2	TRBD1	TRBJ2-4	TGTGCCAGCAGCCTCCGACAGGGGGACATTCAGTACTTC	CASSLRQGDIQYF
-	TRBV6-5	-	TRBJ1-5	TGTGCCAGCAGTTCACAGGGATCTCAGCCCCAGCATTTT	CASSSQGSQPQHF